This TCR beta chain came from a study of T cell changes during pregnancy in multiple sclerosis. Germline V gene lookup returns CDR1 MNHNS and CDR2 SASEGT. CDR3 length equals 15 residues. V lost 5 bases, J lost 2 bases, and 14 bases lay in between. Only in-frame clones appear in the TCRdb table, and some are missing; sequencing was by immunoSEQ multiplex PCR. The sample includes approximately 30,000 clones, around 86% of them seen just once. The TCR sequence derives from a female donor in good health, enrolled as a control in a pregnancy study. Sequences were derived from CD4+ T cells from peripheral blood mononuclear cells, sampled in the first trimester of pregnancy. The V call is TRBV6-1, the J call TRBJ2-3, with D possibly TRBD2 on 6 matching bases. DNA of the CDR3: TGTGCCAGCAGTCCAGGGACTCACGTCACAGATACGCAGTATTTT. It codes for CASSPGTHVTDTQYF.